The entry that follows covers one TCR beta chain sequence. Its specificity is not known. The source of the sample is a study of OX40 agonist ivuxolimab in advanced cancers. Germline V gives CDR1 KGHSH, CDR2 LQKENI. This CDR3 comprises 15 residues. Trimming removed 5 bases from V and 5 bases from J; junction bases left unmatched: 10. Study-wide results and limits: Low normalized T-cell clonal expansion was also seen in some nonresponders. The study observed clonal expansion of CD4+ and CD8+ blood T cells by week 6 at 0.1 to 3.0 mg/kg.

TCRdb's copy holds only in-frame clones and misses some; the assay was immunoSEQ multiplex PCR. Among about 75,000 clones listed, 90% were seen once. Samples of blood were obtained at baseline, on cycle 4 day 1, and on cycle 7 day 1. The sequencing used CD4+ or CD8+ T cells sorted from blood, collected in a trial of the OX40 agonist ivuxolimab. The TCR sequence derives from an adult with an advanced solid tumor such as melanoma, head and neck, liver or kidney cancer. This sequence joins TRBV18 and TRBJ2-7, with 9 bases matching TRBD1. The CDR3 nucleotides are TGTGCCAGCTCATCTACAGGGGGCGCTTTTGACGAGCAGTACTTC. Its protein product is CASSSTGGAFDEQYF.